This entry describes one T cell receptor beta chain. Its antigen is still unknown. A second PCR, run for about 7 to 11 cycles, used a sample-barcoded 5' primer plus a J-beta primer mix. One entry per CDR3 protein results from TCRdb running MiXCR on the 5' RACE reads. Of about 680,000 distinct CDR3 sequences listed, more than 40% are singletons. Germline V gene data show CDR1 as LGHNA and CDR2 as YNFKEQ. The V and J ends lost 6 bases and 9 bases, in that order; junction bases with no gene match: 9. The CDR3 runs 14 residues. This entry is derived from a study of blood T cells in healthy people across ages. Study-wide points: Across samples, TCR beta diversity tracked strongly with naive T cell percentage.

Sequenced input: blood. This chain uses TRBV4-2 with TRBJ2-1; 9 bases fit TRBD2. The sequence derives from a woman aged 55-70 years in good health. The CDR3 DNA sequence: TGTGCCAGCAGAGGGACTAGCTCAATTGTTGAGCAGTTCTTC. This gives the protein CASRGTSSIVEQFF.